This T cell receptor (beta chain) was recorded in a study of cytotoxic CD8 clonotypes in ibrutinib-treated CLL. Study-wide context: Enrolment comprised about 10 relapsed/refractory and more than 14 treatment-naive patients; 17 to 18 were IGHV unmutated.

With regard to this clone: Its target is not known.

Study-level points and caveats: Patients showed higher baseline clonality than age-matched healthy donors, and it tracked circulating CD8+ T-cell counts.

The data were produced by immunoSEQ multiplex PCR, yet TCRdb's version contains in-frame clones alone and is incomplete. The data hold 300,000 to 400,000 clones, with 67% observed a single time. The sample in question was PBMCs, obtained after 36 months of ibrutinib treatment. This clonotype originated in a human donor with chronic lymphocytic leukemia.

In nucleotides, the CDR3 is TGCAGCGTGGAGGGCTCCAATGAGCAGTTCTTC. This encodes CSVEGSNEQFF. The genes are TRBV29-1 and TRBJ2-1; maybe TRBD2 (6 bases). V lost 6 bases, J lost 6 bases, and 9 bases lay in between. The CDR3 is 11 residues long. The germline CDR1 and CDR2 sequences are SQVTM and ANQGSEA.